The clone carrying this TCR beta chain was seen just once. This sample is part of a study of shared clonotypes between healthy human individuals. The protocol was immunoSEQ multiplex PCR, while the TCRdb copy is restricted to in-frame clones and leaves out a portion. Of around 2.5 million clones listed, 80% to 95% are singletons. Trimming removed 3 bases from V and 2 bases from J, with 14 bases in between. From germline, CDR1 is SEHNR and CDR2 FQNEAQ (reference sequence). This CDR3 has 15 residues. This sequence originates from a man younger than 30 in good health. Some clones in this sample may be carry-over from other donors' samples. The chain uses TRBV7-9 and TRBJ2-7; TRBD1 or TRBD2 may be the D gene (5 bases each). The sample was naive CD4+ T cells from PBMCs. Subset reported: CD45RA+ positively selected. The CDR3, as DNA: TGTGCCAGCAGCTTGTTAGGGGAGTTTGCCTACGAGCAGTACTTC. It codes for CASSLLGEFAYEQYF.